The next 7 T cell receptor beta chains were all read from a single sample in a study of blood T cell repertoires in COVID-19. Produced via immunoSEQ multiplex PCR; TCRdb's table is partial and in-frame only. The table records more than 150,000 clones, approximately 80% of them present only once. The sequenced sample was PBMCs or T cells enriched from blood (not recorded which). The source is a woman in her forties or fifties who had recovered from COVID-19.

This rearrangement joins TRBV28 to TRBJ1-6; D possibly corresponds to TRBD1 (6 bases). This CDR3 has 13 amino acids. The germline CDR1 and CDR2 sequences are MDHEN and SYDVKM. Trimming shortened V by 6 bases and J by 6 bases, and 9 bases separated the two germline ends. CDR3 coding DNA: TGTGCCAGCAGCTCGGACAGTAATTCACCCCTCCACTTT. Translating it yields CASSSDSNSPLHF.

This clone was seen a few times. CDR3 in DNA: TGCGCCAGCAGCCAAACTACTAGCCCCGCGAAGACCCAGTACTTC. This translates into CASSQTTSPAKTQYF. The chain is built from TRBV4-1 and TRBJ2-5, with D possibly being TRBD2 (6 bases). The V gene lost 2 bases and the J gene lost 6 bases, with 16 bases spanning the gap. The CDR3 sequence is 15 residues long. The V gene's germline CDR1 is MGHRA and CDR2 YSYEKL.

The chain is built from TRBV28 and TRBJ2-1; D not certain. Between the trimmed V and J ends, which lost 3 bases and 8 bases, there was a span of 11 bases. This CDR3 spans 13 amino acids. CDR1 and CDR2 from the germline V gene are MDHEN and SYDVKM. Here the CDR3 DNA reads TGTGCCAGCAGTTTGATTGTAGCTGATGAGCAGTTCTTC. This sequence encodes CASSLIVADEQFF.

The rearrangement uses TRBV11-2 and TRBJ2-3, with D tentatively TRBD1 (7 bases). The CDR3 contains 15 residues. V gave up 5 bases and J gave up 4 bases, with 16 bases separating them. Germline assignment: CDR1 SGHAT and CDR2 FQNNGV. The CDR3: CASSDVPGGSDTQYF. CDR3 coding DNA: TGTGCCAGCAGCGACGTCCCAGGGGGGTCAGATACGCAGTATTTT.

V is TRBV7-8 and J is TRBJ2-2, with D perhaps matching TRBD2 (6 bases). Trimming pared 7 bases from V and 7 bases from J, leaving 31 bases between. This CDR3 spans 19 amino acids. Germline V gene sequence: CDR1 SGHVS, CDR2 FQNEAQ. CDR3 amino acids: CASNIAPSAGGTASGELFF. The CDR3, as DNA: TGTGCCAGCAACATTGCCCCCTCCGCCGGCGGGACGGCGAGCGGGGAGCTGTTTTTT.

The chain recombines TRBV4-1 with TRBJ1-2; no clear D gene. Germline assignment: CDR1 MGHRA and CDR2 YSYEKL. Trimming removed 3 bases at V and 2 bases at J, with 7 bases between. The CDR3 contains 13 residues. This CDR3 is CASSQGGNYGYTF. The CDR3 DNA sequence: TGCGCCAGCAGCCAGGGAGGCAACTATGGCTACACCTTC.

This clone was seen more than once but under ten times. The chain combines TRBV6-5 with TRBJ2-3, with 8 bases that match TRBD1. V shed 6 bases, J shed 2 bases, and the junction held 7 bases outside the gene matches. The CDR3 covers 15 residues. Germline V gives CDR1 MNHEY, CDR2 SVGAGI. This CDR3 is CASSLGQGYTDTQYF. The CDR3, as DNA: TGTGCCAGCAGCCTCGGACAGGGATACACAGATACGCAGTATTTT.